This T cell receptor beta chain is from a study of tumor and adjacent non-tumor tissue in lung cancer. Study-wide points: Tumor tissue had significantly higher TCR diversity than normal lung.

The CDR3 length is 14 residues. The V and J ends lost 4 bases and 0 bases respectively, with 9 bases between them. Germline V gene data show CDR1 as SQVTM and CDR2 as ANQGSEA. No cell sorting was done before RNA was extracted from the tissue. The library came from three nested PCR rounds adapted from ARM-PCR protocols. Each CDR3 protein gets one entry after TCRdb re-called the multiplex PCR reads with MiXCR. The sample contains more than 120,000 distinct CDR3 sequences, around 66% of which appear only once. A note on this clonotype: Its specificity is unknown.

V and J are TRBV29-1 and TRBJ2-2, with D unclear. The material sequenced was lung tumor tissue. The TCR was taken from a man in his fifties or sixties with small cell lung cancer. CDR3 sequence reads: CSVVKPSNTGELFF. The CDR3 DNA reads TGCAGCGTTGTGAAGCCTTCGAACACCGGGGAGCTGTTTTTT.